A selection of T cell receptor beta chains follows, all from one sample in a study of metastatic and nonmetastatic thyroid tumors. TCRdb re-called the PCR reads through MiXCR. The sample lists over 45,000 clones; roughly a fifth were seen once. The specimen sequenced was blood. The receptors shown here come from a male donor with papillary thyroid cancer or a benign thyroid nodule (not recorded which). Some clones in this sample may be carry-over from other donors' samples. Both conserved end residues are part of each CDR3. The D gene is left open where the match is weak. The size entry is marked missing in some rows and otherwise reads once, few, many or a size class.

>TRBV2|many|14|TRBD1|TRBJ1-2
TGTGCCAGCAGTGGTGGGACAGGGGTTGAAGGCTACACCTTC
CASSGGTGVEGYTF
>TRBV7-8|-|15|TRBD1|TRBJ2-1
TGTGCCAGCAGCTCGTCCCGGGACAGGGGCGGCGAGCAGTTCTTC
CASSSSRDRGGEQFF
>TRBV7-7|many|13|-|TRBJ1-1
TGTGCTAGCAGCTTAGAGGTGAACACTGAAGCTTTCTTT
CASSLEVNTEAFF
>TRBV6-1|-|14|-|TRBJ1-4
TGTGCCAGCAGGGATTATGGAGTAAATGAAAAACTGTTTTTT
CASRDYGVNEKLFF
>TRBV5-1|medium-sized|14|TRBD2|TRBJ2-2
TGCGCCAGCAGCTTAGCGGGAGGCACCGGGGAGCTGTTTTTT
CASSLAGGTGELFF
>TRBV7-3|many|13|-|TRBJ2-2
TGTGCCAGCAGCTCCCCGAACACCGGGGAGCTGTTTTTT
CASSSPNTGELFF
>TRBV4-1|many|13|-|TRBJ1-5
TGCGCCAGCAGCCACCGGATGTATCAGCCCCAGCATTTT
CASSHRMYQPQHF
>TRBV20-1|many|13|-|TRBJ1-4
TGCAGTGCTACAGGGGCCGCTAATGAAAAACTGTTTTTT
CSATGAANEKLFF
>TRBV27|-|14|-|TRBJ1-3
TGTGCCAGCAGCTACTCCGGCTCTGGAAACATCATATATTTT
CASSYSGSGNIIYF
>TRBV5-5|many|16|-|TRBJ1-4
TGTGCCAGCAGCTCCTGGGGAGGGACAACTAATGAAAAACTGTTTTTT
CASSSWGGTTNEKLFF
>TRBV15|few|17|-|TRBJ1-2
TGTGCCACCAGAGACTCCCGGGACCCCAAAGGGAACTATGGCTACACCTTC
CATRDSRDPKGNYGYTF
>TRBV20-1|many|14|TRBD2|TRBJ2-5
TGCAGTGCTACCGGGACTAGCGTACGGGAGACCCAGTACTTC
CSATGTSVRETQYF
>TRBV20-1|medium-sized|11|-|TRBJ1-2
TGCAGTGCTAGGTTATCCTATGGCTACACCTTC
CSARLSYGYTF
>TRBV15|many|15|-|TRBJ1-1
TGTGCCACCAGCAGCCCCGGGGGCAGGGCCACTGAAGCTTTCTTT
CATSSPGGRATEAFF
>TRBV18|many|13|-|TRBJ2-7
TGTGCCAGCTCACCAGGGGGCCTCTACGAGCAGTACTTC
CASSPGGLYEQYF
>TRBV5-1|-|12|-|TRBJ2-7
TGCGCCAGCAGCTTGGCTGGCGGCGAGCAGTACTTC
CASSLAGGEQYF
>TRBV6-1|few|15|TRBD2|TRBJ2-1
TGTGCCAGCAGTCAGACTAGCGGGGGGGCCCATTATCAGTTCTTC
CASSQTSGGAHYQFF
>TRBV12-3/TRBV12-4|many|15|-|TRBJ2-7
TGTGCCAGCAGTTTAGAGTTAGGGTACTCCCACGAGCAGTACTTC
CASSLELGYSHEQYF
>TRBV20-1|few|13|TRBD1|TRBJ1-2
TGCAGTGTCTGGGACAGGGGGGCTGATGGCTACACCTTC
CSVWDRGADGYTF
>TRBV6-2/TRBV6-3|few|14|-|TRBJ2-7
TGTGCCAGCAGTTACCACGGGGTTACCTACGAGCAGTACTTC
CASSYHGVTYEQYF
>TRBV5-6|-|13|-|TRBJ1-1
TGTACCAGCAGCTGGGGCAGGAACACTGAAGCTTTCTTT
CTSSWGRNTEAFF
>TRBV7-2|many|15|TRBD2|TRBJ2-1
TGTGCCAGCAGCTTAGCTGCTAGCGGATACAATGAGCAGTTCTTC
CASSLAASGYNEQFF
>TRBV28|many|14|-|TRBJ2-3
TGTGCCAGCAGTTTCCGGGTGACCCAAGATACGCAGTATTTT
CASSFRVTQDTQYF
>TRBV5-1|-|15|TRBD2|TRBJ2-7
TGCGCCAGCAGCTTGCAGGGACTAGCGATGGGGGAGCAGTACTTC
CASSLQGLAMGEQYF